What follows are 12 T cell receptor beta chains derived from one specimen sequenced in a study of CD8 T cells in ankylosing spondylitis. Each CDR3 protein gets one entry after TCRdb re-called the 5' RACE reads with MiXCR. The table shows 120,000 to 150,000 distinct CDR3 sequences, with 8% to 9% occurring only once. The sample was synovial fluid, either unsorted or a sorted T cell fraction (not recorded which). These TCRs come from a male donor with ankylosing spondylitis.

The chain employs TRBV20-1 and TRBJ2-1; 13 nucleotides align to TRBD2. The J segment lost 1 base and the V segment lost 4 bases, leaving 4 bases of the junction unmatched. Germline lookup yields CDR1 DFQATT and CDR2 SNEGSKA (reference sequence). The CDR3 extends over 16 amino acids. DNA of the CDR3: TGCAGTGCTACTTGGACTAGCGGGAGTTCCTACAATGAGCAGTTCTTC. It specifies CSATWTSGSSYNEQFF.

The rearrangement uses TRBV3-1 and TRBJ1-5; possibly TRBD1 for D (5 bases). V lost 3 bases and J lost 5, with 11 bases in between. Germline CDR1 LGHDT, CDR2 YNNKEL (reference sequence). This CDR3 is 14 amino acids long. For the CDR3, the DNA is TGTGCCAGCAGCCAGCAGGGTCTGGATCAGCCCCAGCATTTT. Translating gives CASSQQGLDQPQHF.

The rearrangement links TRBV4-3 to TRBJ2-3, with 8 bases fitting TRBD2. The germline gives CDR1 LGHNA, CDR2 YSLEER. The CDR3 length is 16 residues. After removal of 1 base from V and 2 bases from J, the junction contained 5 bases not matched to a gene. The CDR3 nucleotides are TGCGCCAGCAGCCAAGGGACTAGCAGGTCCACAGATACGCAGTATTTT. It yields the protein CASSQGTSRSTDTQYF.

This clonotype has a count of ten or more. The CDR3 coding sequence is TGCAGTGCTAGAGACCCACTAGCCCCGACCCAGTACTTC. This gives the protein CSARDPLAPTQYF. The genes are TRBV20-1 and TRBJ2-5, with TRBD2 as a possible D gene (6 bases). Trimming removed 0 bases at V and 7 bases at J, with 12 bases between. The CDR3 extends over 13 amino acids. The germline gives CDR1 DFQATT, CDR2 SNEGSKA (reference sequence).

This chain uses TRBV24-1 with TRBJ2-1, with TRBD2 identical over 9 bases. The CDR3 sequence is 14 residues long. Looked up from germline, CDR1 is KGHDR and CDR2 is SFDVKD. V was pared by 6 bases and J by 8 bases, with 7 bases of the junction left unmatched. The CDR3 here is CATSLAGEGDEQFF. CDR3 nucleotide sequence: TGTGCCACCAGTTTAGCGGGAGAGGGCGATGAGCAGTTCTTC.

The table lists this clonotype with a few counts. As DNA, the CDR3 is TGTGCCAGCAGCTTTCTAGCGGGAGCAGGCAACGAGCAGTACTTC. Translation gives CASSFLAGAGNEQYF. The chain employs TRBV11-2 and TRBJ2-7, with 10 nucleotides matching TRBD2. The CDR3 is made up of 15 amino acids. Germline V gene data show CDR1 as SGHAT and CDR2 as FQNNGV. Losses at the gene ends were 3 bases for V and 5 bases for J; bases not matched to a gene: 7.

This clonotype counts as medium-sized. This chain uses TRBV7-3 with TRBJ2-7, with D uncertain. This CDR3 is built from 12 residues. V dropped 2 bases and J dropped 6 bases, with 8 bases sitting between them. CDR1 and CDR2 from the germline V gene are SGHTA and FQGTGA. The CDR3 DNA is TGTGCCAGCAGCTTATCTCGGCTCGAGCAGTACTTC. The encoded protein is CASSLSRLEQYF. Full variable domain (rest looked up from reference TRBV7-3 and TRBJ2-7): GAGVSQTPSNKVTEKGKYVELRCDPISGHTALYWYRQSLGQGPEFLIYFQGTGAADDSGLPNDRFFAVRPEGSVSTLKIQRTERGDSAVYLCASSLSRLEQYFGPGTRLTVT.

This clonotype appeared many times. The chain uses TRBV5-1 and TRBJ2-7, with a weak D call TRBD2 (6 bases). This CDR3 is built from 15 residues. V lost 1 base, J lost 2 bases, and 13 bases lay in between. From germline, CDR1 is SGHRS and CDR2 YFSETQ. Here the CDR3 reads CASSLKRDSPYEQYF. The CDR3 DNA reads TGCGCCAGCAGCTTGAAAAGGGACTCCCCCTACGAGCAGTACTTC.

This clonotype came up a few times. The chain links TRBV28 to TRBJ1-3, with D hard to call. The length of the CDR3 is 15 residues. CDR1 and CDR2 (germline): MDHEN, SYDVKM. V lost 2 bases and J 0 bases, leaving 8 bases between the germline ends. The chain's CDR3 is CASSLVQSSGNTIYF. The DNA for the CDR3 is TGTGCCAGCAGTTTAGTCCAAAGCTCTGGAAACACCATATATTTT.

This clonotype appeared many times. The chain links TRBV7-2 to TRBJ1-1; TRBD1 might be the D (5 bases). V dropped 2 bases and J dropped 4 bases, with 14 bases sitting between them. Per the germline V gene, CDR1 is SGHTA and CDR2 is FQGNSA. This CDR3 region has 15 residues. The CDR3 DNA reads as TGTGCCAGCAGCTTACAGAGGGCCGGGGGCACTGAAGCTTTCTTT. Residues: CASSLQRAGGTEAFF.

J is TRBJ2-7 and V is TRBV20-1; possible D gene TRBD1, 6 bases. Germline CDR1 is DFQATT and CDR2 is SNEGSKA (reference sequence). The length of the CDR3 is 12 residues. With 4 bases removed from V and 11 bases from J, the gap between germline ends came to 18 bases. CDR3 DNA: TGCAGTGCTAACCCCAATGACAGACAGGAGTACTTC. This sequence encodes CSANPNDRQEYF.

There are a few counts of this clonotype. The genes are TRBV28 and TRBJ1-2, with a tentative D call TRBD1 (6 bases). This CDR3 spans 15 amino acids. V was shortened by 2 bases and J by 4 bases, with 14 bases between the two germline ends. CDR1 is MDHEN and CDR2 is SYDVKM in the germline V gene. In DNA, the CDR3 is TGTGCCAGCAGTTTAAGACCCGAGGGGGGCTATGGCTACACCTTC. Translating gives CASSLRPEGGYGYTF.